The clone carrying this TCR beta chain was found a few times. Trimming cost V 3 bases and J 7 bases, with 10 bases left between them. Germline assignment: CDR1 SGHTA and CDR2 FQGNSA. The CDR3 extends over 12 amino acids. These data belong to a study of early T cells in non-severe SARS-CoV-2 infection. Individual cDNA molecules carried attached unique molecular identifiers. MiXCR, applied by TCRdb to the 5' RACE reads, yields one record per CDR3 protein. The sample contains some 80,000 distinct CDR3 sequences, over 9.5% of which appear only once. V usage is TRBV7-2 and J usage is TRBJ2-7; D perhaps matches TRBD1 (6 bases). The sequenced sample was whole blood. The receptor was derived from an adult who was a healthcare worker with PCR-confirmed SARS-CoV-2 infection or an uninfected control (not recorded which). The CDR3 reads CASSFYRDEQYF. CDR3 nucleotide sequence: TGTGCCAGCAGCTTTTACAGGGATGAGCAGTACTTC.